The T cell receptor beta chain described here comes from a study of cytomegalovirus exposure and HLA in healthy donors. V was pared by 4 bases and J by 4 bases, with 6 bases of the junction left unmatched. Germline assignment: CDR1 SGHAT and CDR2 FQNNGV. The CDR3 extends over 17 amino acids. Assay: immunoSEQ multiplex PCR; the TCRdb copy retains only in-frame clones and omits some. The data show about 360,000 clones, 86% seen once. Material for sequencing was PBMCs. J is TRBJ2-2 and V is TRBV11-2, with 13 nucleotides matching TRBD2. This TCR derives from a woman under 30 in good health and CMV-seronegative. The CDR3 DNA reads TGTGCCAGCAGCTCCCTAGGACTAGCGGGGGCCACCGGGGAGCTGTTTTTT. This codes for CASSSLGLAGATGELFF.